The present entry profiles one T cell receptor (beta chain) with its context. The antigen is undetermined. For the second PCR, which ran for about 6 to 12 cycles, a sample-barcoded 5' primer and a J-beta primer mix were used. Each CDR3 protein is one row after TCRdb ran MiXCR on the 5' RACE reads. The data contain about a million distinct CDR3 sequences, 35% to 40% of them seen just once; the ten biggest clones take up under 15%. The data stem from a study of blood T cells in healthy people across ages. Overall study results and limits: The recorded TCR beta diversity per million T cells decreased in a roughly linear manner with age.

This CDR3 contains 16 residues. Trimming stripped 3 bases from V and 7 bases from J, with 17 bases between. Germline V lookup: CDR1 SGHNT, CDR2 YYREEE (reference sequence). The sequenced sample was blood. The sequence was obtained from a man younger than 35 in good health. This chain joins TRBV5-4 and TRBJ1-6; maybe TRBD1 (5 bases). Written as DNA, the CDR3 is TGTGCCAGCAGCTCCGGAACGGGACTCTCCAATTCACCCCTCCACTTT. This encodes CASSSGTGLSNSPLHF. The whole variable domain, filled in from reference TRBV5-4 and TRBJ1-6, reads ETGVTQSPTHLIKTRGQQVTLRCSSQSGHNTVSWYQQALGQGPQFIFQYYREEENGRGNFPPRFSGLQFPNYSSELNVNALELDDSALYLCASSSGTGLSNSPLHFGNGTRLTVT.